Listed here is a single T cell receptor beta chain. Unique molecular identifiers featured in how the TCRbeta library was prepared. Via MiXCR, TCRdb re-called the PCR reads, giving one row per CDR3 protein. The table records roughly 500,000 distinct CDR3 sequences, approximately 30% of them present only once. Germline V gene sequence: CDR1 MNHEY, CDR2 SVGEGT. Trimming stripped 9 bases from V and 0 bases from J, with 11 bases between. There are 13 residues in the CDR3. This sample is drawn from a study of T-cell reconstitution after alpha-beta-depleted transplantation in children. The receptor comes from a human donor who donated a stem cell graft to a child with aplastic anemia. The chain employs TRBV6-2 or TRBV6-3 and TRBJ1-1; D call uncertain. The starting material was PBMCs from the stem cell graft donor, obtained from the stem cell graft. The CDR3: CASGEALNTEAFF. CDR3 sequence (DNA): TGTGCCAGTGGGGAGGCGCTGAACACTGAAGCTTTCTTT.